The 14 T cell receptor beta chains below all came from one sample that was sequenced in a study of glioma-infiltrating T cells after dendritic cell vaccination. TCRdb keeps only in-frame clones here, not all; method: immunoSEQ multiplex PCR. The table includes roughly 80,000 clones, 85% to 90% detected once. Sample: blood, taken before dendritic cell vaccination. The source of these receptors is a human donor with glioblastoma.

The gene calls are TRBV9 and TRBJ2-7, with D perhaps matching TRBD1 (6 bases). There are 15 residues in the CDR3. V was pared by 3 bases and J by 0 bases, with 13 bases between. In germline, CDR1 is SGDLS, CDR2 YYNGEE. The CDR3 reads CASSAGDTISYEQYF. CDR3 bases: TGTGCCAGCAGCGCCGGGGACACGATCTCCTACGAGCAGTACTTC.

The count of this clone is one. V and J are TRBV9 and TRBJ2-7; TRBD1 might be the D (5 bases). The V gene's germline CDR1 is SGDLS and CDR2 YYNGEE. There are 14 residues in the CDR3. Trimming took 2 bases from V and 0 from J, leaving 9 bases between them. The CDR3 DNA reads TGTGCCAGCAGCGTTGACAGAATCTCCTACGAGCAGTACTTC. Protein sequence: CASSVDRISYEQYF.

J is TRBJ1-1 and V is TRBV5-1; 7 bases are shared with TRBD1. V lost 4 bases to trimming and J lost 3 bases; unmatched junction nucleotides: 3. The CDR3 is 13 amino acids. Germline CDR1 reads SGHRS; CDR2 reads YFSETQ. CDR3 sequence: CASSGQADTEAFF. The CDR3 DNA sequence: TGCGCCAGCAGCGGACAGGCGGACACTGAAGCTTTCTTT.

V and J are TRBV5-1 and TRBJ2-7; TRBD2 matches at 8 bases. J lost 7 bases, V lost 4 bases, and 19 bases had no gene match. The germline CDR1 and CDR2 sequences are SGHRS and YFSETQ. The CDR3 spans 17 residues. CDR3 coding DNA: TGCGCCAGCAGCGGATCAGGAGGGGCGGGAGGAGTAGGAGAGCAGTACTTC. Protein: CASSGSGGAGGVGEQYF.

This rearrangement joins TRBV27 to TRBJ2-5; 15 bases fit TRBD2. The V and J ends lost 6 bases and 8 bases, in that order; junction bases with no gene match: 4. The CDR3 has 14 residues. Germline assignment: CDR1 MNHEY and CDR2 SMNVEV (reference sequence). CDR3 in amino acids: CASRGTSGGFTQYF. The CDR3 coding sequence is TGTGCCAGCAGGGGGACTAGCGGGGGGTTCACCCAGTACTTC.

The chain combines TRBV5-1 with TRBJ2-7; 7 bases agree with TRBD1. Germline V gene lookup returns CDR1 SGHRS and CDR2 YFSETQ. V was pared by 0 bases and J by 5 bases, with 5 bases of the junction left unmatched. The CDR3 contains 14 residues. CDR3 protein: CASSLGDSLHEQYF. The CDR3 nucleotides read TGCGCCAGCAGCTTGGGGGACAGTTTACACGAGCAGTACTTC. Combining the CDR3 with reference TRBV5-1 and TRBJ2-7 gives the whole variable domain KAGVTQTPRYLIKTRGQQVTLSCSPISGHRSVSWYQQTPGQGLQFLFEYFSETQRNKGNFPGRFSGRQFSNSRSEMNVSTLELGDSALYLCASSLGDSLHEQYFGPGTRLTVT.

The chain employs TRBV5-5 and TRBJ1-2; D not resolved. This CDR3 contains 14 residues. Germline CDR1 and CDR2: SGHKS and YYEKEE (reference sequence). The V gene lost 0 bases and the J gene lost 3 bases, with 9 bases spanning the gap. The CDR3 DNA follows: TGTGCCAGCAGCTTGGGACCCGAGGACTATGGCTACACCTTC. Translation gives CASSLGPEDYGYTF.

The J gene is TRBJ1-2, the V gene TRBV30; TRBD1 matches at 9 bases. The CDR3 extends over 16 amino acids. CDR1 and CDR2 from the germline V gene are GTSNPN and SVGIG (reference sequence). The junction had 10 bases not matched to a gene; V was cut back by 1 base and J by 4 bases. In nucleotides, the CDR3 is TGTGCCTGGAGTGCCCGGGACAGGGCGTCTGGCTATGGCTACACCTTC. It specifies CAWSARDRASGYGYTF.

The chain recombines TRBV5-6 with TRBJ2-7, with D tentatively TRBD1 (6 bases). CDR3 length equals 14 residues. V dropped 3 bases and J dropped 6 bases, with 16 bases sitting between them. Per germline, CDR1 SGHDT and CDR2 YYEEEE. CDR3 nucleotides: TGTGCCAGCAGCTATGGGACACTGAGGAGCGAGCAGTACTTC. Residues: CASSYGTLRSEQYF. The whole variable domain, remainder taken from reference TRBV5-6 and TRBJ2-7, is DAGVTQSPTHLIKTRGQQVTLRCSPKSGHDTVSWYQQALGQGPQFIFQYYEEEERQRGNFPDRFSGHQFPNYSSELNVNALLLGDSALYLCASSYGTLRSEQYFGPGTRLTVT.

The chain recombines TRBV11-2 with TRBJ2-7; 8 bases are shared with TRBD1. Germline CDR1 reads SGHAT; CDR2 reads FQNNGV. The V gene end was trimmed by 3 bases and the J gene end by 6 bases; junction bases not matched to a gene: 7. The CDR3 contains 14 residues. CDR3 bases: TGTGCCAGCAGCTTTTTCCAGGGGGCAGGCGAGCAGTACTTC. As protein: CASSFFQGAGEQYF.

The J gene is TRBJ1-6, the V gene TRBV9; the D gene is possibly TRBD1 (6 bases). Trimming removed 3 bases at V and 7 bases at J, with 8 bases between. From germline, CDR1 is SGDLS and CDR2 YYNGEE. The CDR3 contains 13 residues. This CDR3 is CASSAGQNSPLHF. For the CDR3, the DNA is TGTGCCAGCAGCGCCGGACAGAATTCACCCCTCCACTTT.

The CDR3 is CASSGHWVAFF. The CDR3 DNA follows: TGTGCCAGCAGCGGACACTGGGTTGCTTTCTTT. The chain links TRBV6-1 to TRBJ1-1; tentatively, D is TRBD1 (5 bases). V dropped 6 bases and J dropped 11 bases, with 13 bases sitting between them. This CDR3 contains 11 residues. Germline V lookup: CDR1 MNHNS, CDR2 SASEGT.

The chain combines TRBV4-1 with TRBJ1-1; 7 nucleotides agree with TRBD1. The germline gives CDR1 MGHRA, CDR2 YSYEKL. V lost 0 bases, J lost 2 bases, and 6 bases stayed unmatched. The CDR3 is made up of 16 amino acids. This CDR3 reads CASSQDRGTRNTEAFF. CDR3 DNA: TGCGCCAGCAGCCAAGACAGGGGGACGAGAAACACTGAAGCTTTCTTT.

The chain uses TRBV9 and TRBJ2-2; 7 bases are a match to TRBD2. CDR1 is SGDLS, CDR2 YYNGEE, per germline. Trimming removed 3 bases from V and 1 base from J; junction bases left unmatched: 3. The CDR3 has 15 residues. In DNA form, the CDR3 reads TGTGCCAGCAGCGCGCGGGGGAAGAACACCGGGGAGCTGTTTTTT. Translated, it gives CASSARGKNTGELFF.